The 19 T cell receptor beta chains reported below all come from one sample, sequenced in a study of cytomegalovirus exposure and HLA in healthy donors. Data came from immunoSEQ multiplex PCR; TCRdb stores just in-frame clones and leaves some out. Here the sample spans some 120,000 clones, approximately 94% being singletons. Specimen: PBMCs. All receptors come from a woman between 18 and 30 years old in good health and CMV-seronegative.

The DNA of the CDR3 is TGTGCCAGCAGCTCTGTATACAGGGGATTCTCTGGCTACACCTTC. Translation gives CASSSVYRGFSGYTF. The rearrangement joins TRBV7-6 to TRBJ1-2; TRBD1 matches at 7 bases. Germline-derived CDR1 and CDR2 are SGHVS and FNYEAQ. V dropped 4 bases and J dropped 7; count of bases not matched to a gene: 12. The CDR3 sequence is 15 residues long.

The rearrangement links TRBV13 to TRBJ2-7; D remains unclear. Germline CDR1 and CDR2: PRHDT and FYEKMQ (reference sequence). This CDR3 spans 11 amino acids. V dropped 1 base and J dropped 6 bases, with 4 bases sitting between them. Here the CDR3 DNA reads TGTGCCAGCAGCTTAGACGGCGAGCAGTACTTC. Protein sequence: CASSLDGEQYF.

This chain connects TRBV5-8 to TRBJ2-3; weak D call: TRBD1 (5 bases). With 1 base removed from V and 3 bases from J, the gap between germline ends came to 12 bases. This CDR3 spans 15 amino acids. Germline values: CDR1 SGHTS, CDR2 YDEGEE. The DNA of the CDR3 is TGTGCCAGCAGCTTGTCAGGGTTCGGGACAGATACGCAGTATTTT. Its protein is CASSLSGFGTDTQYF.

The chain joins TRBV10-3 to TRBJ1-5; weak D call: TRBD1 (6 bases). Germline V gives CDR1 ENHRY, CDR2 SYGVKD. Trimming took 3 bases from V and 2 from J, leaving 11 bases between them. The CDR3 loop spans 15 amino acids. For the CDR3, the DNA is TGTGCCATCAGTGACAGGGGCTCGGGCAATCAGCCCCAGCATTTT. Amino acid sequence: CAISDRGSGNQPQHF.

This clone was seen only once. The chain has TRBV6-1 and TRBJ2-5; D is uncertain. This CDR3 comprises 12 residues. V was cut by 2 bases and J by 3 bases, with 4 bases left in between. The V gene's germline CDR1 is MNHNS and CDR2 SASEGT. The CDR3 sequence: CASSELEETQYF. Written as DNA, the CDR3 is TGTGCCAGCAGTGAACTAGAAGAGACCCAGTACTTC.

The J gene is TRBJ2-5, the V gene TRBV7-8; 8 nucleotides match TRBD2. Germline V gene lookup returns CDR1 SGHVS and CDR2 FQNEAQ. The J segment lost 0 bases and the V segment lost 3 bases, leaving 6 bases of the junction unmatched. This CDR3 spans 16 amino acids. CDR3 region: CASSFFGSGNQETQYF. CDR3 bases: TGTGCCAGCAGCTTTTTCGGTAGCGGGAACCAAGAGACCCAGTACTTC.

The rearrangement links TRBV5-1 to TRBJ1-6; no clear D gene. CDR1 is SGHRS and CDR2 is YFSETQ in the germline V gene. The CDR3 contains 15 residues. V dropped 4 bases and J dropped 10 bases, with 18 bases sitting between them. DNA for the CDR3: TGCGCCAGCAGCGAAATACAAGGGAGTGGATCACCCCTCCACTTT. Translation gives CASSEIQGSGSPLHF.

V is TRBV9 and J is TRBJ2-5, with 9 bases identical to TRBD1. The germline V gene encodes CDR1 SGDLS and CDR2 YYNGEE. This CDR3 has 15 amino acids. With V trimmed by 2 bases and J by 5 bases, 7 bases remained unmatched. CDR3 loop: CASSVSVTGGETQYF. Written as DNA, the CDR3 is TGTGCCAGCAGCGTCTCGGTGACAGGGGGGGAGACCCAGTACTTC.

The genes are TRBV2 and TRBJ2-5, with 9 positions matching TRBD2. The CDR3 runs 14 residues. The V and J ends lost 6 bases and 3 bases, in that order; junction bases with no gene match: 5. The germline V gene has CDR1 SNHLY and CDR2 FYNNEI. The CDR3 coding sequence is TGTGCCAGCAGAGGGTCTAGCGGGGAAGAGACCCAGTACTTC. Its protein is CASRGSSGEETQYF.

CDR3 amino acids: CASSLAGISGGPYEQYF. The CDR3 nucleotides read TGCGCCAGCAGCCTGGCGGGGATAAGTGGAGGTCCCTACGAGCAGTACTTC. The chain is built from TRBV5-1 and TRBJ2-7, with D perhaps TRBD2 (6 bases). V was cut by 4 bases and J by 2 bases, with 22 bases left in between. CDR1 and CDR2 (germline): SGHRS, YFSETQ. This CDR3 is built from 17 residues.

This chain connects TRBV6-1 to TRBJ1-1; perhaps TRBD1 as D (5 bases). CDR1 and CDR2 from the germline V gene are MNHNS and SASEGT. Trimming took 2 bases from V and 0 from J, leaving 13 bases between them. The CDR3 loop spans 16 amino acids. The CDR3 bases are TGTGCCAGCAGTGAACAGGGTGTGGGGATGAACACTGAAGCTTTCTTT. Protein: CASSEQGVGMNTEAFF.

In regard to this clone: Within the sample, other DNA sequences also encode this same CDR3. The chain links TRBV18 to TRBJ1-1, with TRBD1 identical over 8 bases. V lost 2 bases and J lost 0; bases outside the gene matches: 2. CDR1 KGHSH and CDR2 LQKENI come from the germline V gene. The CDR3 consists of 15 residues. The DNA of the CDR3 is TGTGCCAGCTCACCAGAGGACAGGGTGAACACTGAAGCTTTCTTT. Amino acid sequence: CASSPEDRVNTEAFF.

Only a few counts were recorded for this clone. The rearrangement joins TRBV7-3 to TRBJ1-1, with D possibly being TRBD1 (5 bases). The CDR3 has 15 residues. Germline CDR1 is SGHTA and CDR2 is FQGTGA. V was cut by 0 bases and J by 1 base, with 9 bases left in between. The CDR3 DNA is TGTGCCAGCAGCTTAACCTTCGGGGGGAACACTGAAGCTTTCTTT. Amino acids: CASSLTFGGNTEAFF.

This sequence joins TRBV5-6 and TRBJ1-4; D remains ambiguous. This CDR3 region has 13 residues. Deletions cut 6 bases from V and 4 bases from J, with 10 bases between. Germline V gene sequence: CDR1 SGHDT, CDR2 YYEEEE. The CDR3: CASTRSSNEKLFF. In DNA, the CDR3 is TGTGCCAGCACTCGGTCGAGTAATGAAAAACTGTTTTTT.

The chain recombines TRBV7-9 with TRBJ1-1, with D maybe TRBD1 (5 bases). Germline assignment: CDR1 SEHNR and CDR2 FQNEAQ (reference sequence). V was pared by 4 bases and J by 10 bases, with 10 bases between. The CDR3 is made up of 11 amino acids. The CDR3 coding sequence is TGTGCCAGCAGCTCGGGGGACGGAGCTTTCTTT. This encodes CASSSGDGAFF.

This chain joins TRBV27 and TRBJ1-2; D gene uncertain. V was cut by 2 bases and J by 4 bases, with 20 bases left in between. The germline V gene encodes CDR1 MNHEY and CDR2 SMNVEV (reference sequence). This CDR3 comprises 17 residues. DNA of the CDR3: TGTGCCAGCAGTTTAACCCCCCCTCTTGGGGAGAGCTATGGCTACACCTTC. This gives the protein CASSLTPPLGESYGYTF.

This chain uses TRBV5-1 with TRBJ2-5, with 9 bases that match TRBD1. Per the germline V gene, CDR1 is SGHRS and CDR2 is YFSETQ. The CDR3 runs 14 residues. V dropped 6 bases and J dropped 5; count of bases not matched to a gene: 8. In DNA form, the CDR3 reads TGCGCCAGCACACAGGGGGCTTTAAGGGAGACCCAGTACTTC. It yields the protein CASTQGALRETQYF. The full variable domain, in which reference TRBV5-1 and TRBJ2-5 provide the parts outside the CDR3, is KAGVTQTPRYLIKTRGQQVTLSCSPISGHRSVSWYQQTPGQGLQFLFEYFSETQRNKGNFPGRFSGRQFSNSRSEMNVSTLELGDSALYLCASTQGALRETQYFGPGTRLLVL.

This chain uses TRBV6-6 with TRBJ2-5; TRBD2 matches 11 bases. With V trimmed by 9 bases and J by 2 bases, 2 bases remained unmatched. CDR3 length: 13 residues. Germline assignment: CDR1 MNHNY and CDR2 SVGAGI (reference sequence). CDR3 nucleotides: TGTGCCAGTGTAGCGGGAGGGCAAGAGACCCAGTACTTC. Translating gives CASVAGGQETQYF.

The rearrangement joins TRBV7-2 to TRBJ2-5; 7 bases are shared with TRBD2. Unmatched junction bases numbered 5, after V lost 4 bases and J lost 6 bases. The CDR3 is made up of 13 amino acids. The V gene's germline CDR1 is SGHTA and CDR2 FQGNSA. This CDR3 reads CASSWGEGKTQYF. The CDR3 DNA reads TGTGCCAGCAGCTGGGGGGAGGGTAAGACCCAGTACTTC. Filled out from reference TRBV7-2 and TRBJ2-5, the complete variable domain reads GAGVSQSPSNKVTEKGKDVELRCDPISGHTALYWYRQSLGQGLEFLIYFQGNSAPDKSGLPSDRFSAERTGGSVSTLTIQRTQQEDSAVYLCASSWGEGKTQYFGPGTRLLVL.